This T cell receptor beta chain was observed in a study of T cell responses to AZD1222 COVID-19 vaccine. The data were produced by immunoSEQ multiplex PCR, yet TCRdb's version contains in-frame clones alone and is incomplete. Altogether approximately 200,000 clones are present, roughly nine tenths being singletons, with the ten largest covering around 3.7%. This CDR3 has 14 amino acids. Germline lookup yields CDR1 LNHDA and CDR2 SQIVND (reference sequence). Trimming stripped 3 bases from V and 2 bases from J, with 10 bases between. The rearrangement joins TRBV19 to TRBJ1-1; no firm D call. The source material was peripheral blood, sampled 28 days after the second AZD1222 dose. This sequence was found in an adult who received the AZD1222 COVID-19 vaccine. CDR3 protein: CASSIGSSNTEAFF. The DNA for the CDR3 is TGTGCCAGTAGTATCGGATCCTCAAACACTGAAGCTTTCTTT.